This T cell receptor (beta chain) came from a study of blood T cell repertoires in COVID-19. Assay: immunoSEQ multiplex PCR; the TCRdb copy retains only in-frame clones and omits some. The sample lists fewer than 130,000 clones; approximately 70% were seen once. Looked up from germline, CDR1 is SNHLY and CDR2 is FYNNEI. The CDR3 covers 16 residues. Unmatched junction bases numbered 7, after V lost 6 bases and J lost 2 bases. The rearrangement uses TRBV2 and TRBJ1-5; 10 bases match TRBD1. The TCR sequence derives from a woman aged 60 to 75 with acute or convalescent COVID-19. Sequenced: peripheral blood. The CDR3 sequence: CASREGQGLGNQPQHF. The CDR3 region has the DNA TGTGCCAGCAGGGAGGGACAGGGGTTGGGCAATCAGCCCCAGCATTTT.